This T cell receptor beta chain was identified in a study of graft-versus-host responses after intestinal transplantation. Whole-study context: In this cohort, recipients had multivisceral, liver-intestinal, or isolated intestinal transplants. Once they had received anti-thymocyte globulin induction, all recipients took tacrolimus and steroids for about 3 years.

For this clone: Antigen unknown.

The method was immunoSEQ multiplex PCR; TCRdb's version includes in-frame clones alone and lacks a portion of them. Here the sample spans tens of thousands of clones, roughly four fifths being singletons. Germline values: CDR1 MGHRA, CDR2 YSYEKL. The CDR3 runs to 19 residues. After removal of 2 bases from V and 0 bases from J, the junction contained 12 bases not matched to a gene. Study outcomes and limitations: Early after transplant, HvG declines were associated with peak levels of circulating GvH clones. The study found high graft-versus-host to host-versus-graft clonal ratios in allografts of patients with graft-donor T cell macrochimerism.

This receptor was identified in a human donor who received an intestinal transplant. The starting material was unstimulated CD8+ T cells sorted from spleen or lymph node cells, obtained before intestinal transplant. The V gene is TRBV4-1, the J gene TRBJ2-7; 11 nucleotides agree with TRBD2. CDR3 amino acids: CASSQRDLAGGFSSYEQYF. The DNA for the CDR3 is TGCGCCAGCAGCCAAAGAGATCTAGCGGGGGGTTTCAGCTCCTACGAGCAGTACTTC.